The 20 T cell receptor beta chains below come from one sample, sequenced in a study of cytomegalovirus exposure and HLA in healthy donors. The assay was immunoSEQ multiplex PCR, and TCRdb's table has in-frame clones only and misses some. The profile shows around 200,000 clones, about 81% of them singletons. The sequenced material came from PBMCs. The receptors originated from a woman in her 30s in good health and CMV-seronegative.

The rearrangement joins TRBV4-2 to TRBJ2-2, with D perhaps matching TRBD2 (6 bases). Trimming removed 0 bases from V and 6 bases from J, with 11 bases in between. Germline V gives CDR1 LGHNA, CDR2 YNFKEQ. This CDR3 is built from 15 residues. The CDR3 DNA reads as TGTGCCAGCAGCCAAGATTTGGGGGAGGCCGGGGAGCTGTTTTTT. It translates to CASSQDLGEAGELFF.

The rearrangement uses TRBV28 and TRBJ2-2, with TRBD2 matching 9 bases. CDR3 length: 16 residues. The germline CDR1 and CDR2 sequences are MDHEN and SYDVKM. The V gene end was trimmed by 7 bases and the J gene end by 0 bases; junction bases not matched to a gene: 6. CDR3 residues: CASTPAGGANTGELFF. The DNA of the CDR3 is TGTGCCAGCACACCTGCGGGGGGGGCGAACACCGGGGAGCTGTTTTTT.

This clone has a handful of counts. The chain couples TRBV18 to TRBJ1-1, with 7 positions matching TRBD1. The ends lost 1 base at V and 1 base at J; junction bases unmatched: 3. The length of the CDR3 is 15 residues. Germline V gives CDR1 KGHSH, CDR2 LQKENI. CDR3 DNA: TGTGCCAGCTCACCACAGGGGGCGCGGAACACTGAAGCTTTCTTT. Translation: CASSPQGARNTEAFF.

The V gene is TRBV9, the J gene TRBJ2-7; D is perhaps TRBD1 (5 bases). There are 14 residues in the CDR3. Germline V gives CDR1 SGDLS, CDR2 YYNGEE. V lost 2 bases to trimming and J lost 4 bases, with 13 bases between them. CDR3 protein: CASSVQGGAYEQYF. Written as DNA, the CDR3 is TGTGCCAGCAGCGTGCAGGGTGGCGCATACGAGCAGTACTTC.

CDR3 protein: CASSQGHYEQYF. CDR3 nucleotides: TGCGCCAGCAGCCAGGGGCACTACGAGCAGTACTTC. The chain is built from TRBV5-1 and TRBJ2-7, with a possible D match to TRBD1 (6 bases). The ends were cut back, 4 bases at V and 3 bases at J, with 8 bases in the middle. The germline V gene encodes CDR1 SGHRS and CDR2 YFSETQ. CDR3 length: 12 amino acids.

The chain couples TRBV6-1 to TRBJ2-3; tentatively, D is TRBD2 (6 bases). The CDR3 is 14 residues long. V shed 5 bases and J shed 4 bases, with 13 bases lying between them. Per the germline V gene, CDR1 is MNHNS and CDR2 is SASEGT. As DNA, the CDR3 is TGTGCCAGCAGTCCCCGTGGGGAGGCAGATACGCAGTATTTT. This encodes CASSPRGEADTQYF.

The chain links TRBV28 to TRBJ2-7, with D maybe TRBD1 (5 bases). Per germline, CDR1 MDHEN and CDR2 SYDVKM. V was shortened by 3 bases and J by 3 bases, with 9 bases between the two germline ends. The CDR3 is made up of 13 amino acids. The CDR3 region is CASSFGQGYEQYF. CDR3 nucleotide sequence: TGTGCCAGCAGTTTCGGGCAGGGCTACGAGCAGTACTTC.

The CDR3 loop reads CASSYLGGAEQYF. CDR3 bases: TGTGCCAGCAGTTACCTCGGGGGGGCCGAGCAGTACTTC. The rearrangement joins TRBV6-5 to TRBJ2-7; 8 bases map to TRBD2. V lost 2 bases, J lost 6 bases, and 3 bases stayed unmatched. The CDR3 runs to 13 residues. Germline CDR1 is MNHEY and CDR2 is SVGAGI.

The chain employs TRBV30 and TRBJ2-7; TRBD2 might be the D (6 bases). The CDR3 extends over 12 amino acids. V was pared by 4 bases and J by 9 bases, with 16 bases between. Germline CDR1 and CDR2: GTSNPN and SVGIG (reference sequence). The CDR3 nucleotides are TGTGCCTGGAATCTCGGAGGGGTAGGGCAGTACTTC. This encodes CAWNLGGVGQYF.

The CDR3 nucleotides are TGCGCCAGCAGCTTTGTTGAGCGGGGTGGCTACACCTTC. Translated, it gives CASSFVERGGYTF. The chain combines TRBV5-1 with TRBJ1-2; D gene ambiguous. There are 13 residues in the CDR3. Germline V gene lookup returns CDR1 SGHRS and CDR2 YFSETQ. Trimming stripped 2 bases from V and 7 bases from J, with 12 bases between. The whole variable domain, remainder taken from reference TRBV5-1 and TRBJ1-2, is KAGVTQTPRYLIKTRGQQVTLSCSPISGHRSVSWYQQTPGQGLQFLFEYFSETQRNKGNFPGRFSGRQFSNSRSEMNVSTLELGDSALYLCASSFVERGGYTFGSGTRLTVV.

The chain uses TRBV5-1 and TRBJ2-7, with 7 nucleotides matching TRBD2. Germline loops: CDR1 SGHRS, CDR2 YFSETQ. There are 18 residues in the CDR3. V dropped 4 bases and J dropped 0; count of bases not matched to a gene: 16. CDR3 in amino acids: CASSIGREGRRSSYEQYF. CDR3 sequence (DNA): TGCGCCAGCAGCATAGGGAGGGAGGGCAGGCGTAGCTCCTACGAGCAGTACTTC. The variable domain in full, with the rest retrieved from reference TRBV5-1 and TRBJ2-7, is KAGVTQTPRYLIKTRGQQVTLSCSPISGHRSVSWYQQTPGQGLQFLFEYFSETQRNKGNFPGRFSGRQFSNSRSEMNVSTLELGDSALYLCASSIGREGRRSSYEQYFGPGTRLTVT.

This chain links TRBV18 with TRBJ1-5; D unresolved. The CDR3 loop spans 15 amino acids. Germline CDR1 reads KGHSH; CDR2 reads LQKENI. Trimming left V 0 bases short and J 2 bases short, with 8 bases between. The CDR3 DNA follows: TGTGCCAGCTCACCACCCCTGGAGGGCAATCAGCCCCAGCATTTT. Translation gives CASSPPLEGNQPQHF.

The sample holds a few counts of this clone. The rearrangement joins TRBV6-1 to TRBJ1-5, with a possible D match to TRBD1 (6 bases). Germline assignment: CDR1 MNHNS and CDR2 SASEGT. CDR3 length equals 15 residues. V was shortened by 6 bases and J by 4 bases, with 16 bases between the two germline ends. CDR3 region: CASSPQGIENQPQHF. The CDR3 DNA follows: TGTGCCAGCAGCCCGCAGGGGATAGAAAATCAGCCCCAGCATTTT.

The chain uses TRBV7-2 and TRBJ1-1; D might be TRBD1 (6 bases). Germline V gene lookup returns CDR1 SGHTA and CDR2 FQGNSA. The V end was cut by 2 bases, the J end by 4 bases, with 8 bases between. The CDR3 has 13 residues. The CDR3 region has the DNA TGTGCCAGCAGCTTAATCAGGGGCACTGAAGCTTTCTTT. Translation gives CASSLIRGTEAFF.

There are a few counts of this clone. V usage is TRBV27 and J usage is TRBJ1-4; TRBD1 aligns across 7 bases. Germline V lookup: CDR1 MNHEY, CDR2 SMNVEV (reference sequence). The V gene end was trimmed by 4 bases and the J gene end by 8 bases; junction bases not matched to a gene: 13. The CDR3 has 16 residues. The CDR3 sequence is CASSSQARGRREKLFF. The CDR3 DNA reads TGTGCCAGCAGTTCCCAGGCGAGGGGGCGCAGGGAAAAACTGTTTTTT.

The rearrangement links TRBV7-2 to TRBJ1-5; the match to TRBD1 covers 7 bases. The length of the CDR3 is 15 residues. Looked up from germline, CDR1 is SGHTA and CDR2 is FQGNSA. Trimming at V came to 1 base and at J to 4 bases, leaving 4 bases not matched to a gene. CDR3 protein: CASSLVGDRNQPQHF. CDR3 DNA sequence: TGTGCCAGCAGCTTAGTGGGGGACAGAAATCAGCCCCAGCATTTT.

There are many counts of this clone. The rearrangement joins TRBV19 to TRBJ1-5; 7 bases are shared with TRBD1. J lost 2 bases, V lost 8 bases, and 9 bases had no gene match. The CDR3 has 15 amino acids. CDR1 and CDR2 from the germline V gene are LNHDA and SQIVND (reference sequence). The CDR3 is CASSVGGGRNQPQHF. DNA for the CDR3: TGTGCCAGTTCCGTTGGAGGGGGCCGCAATCAGCCCCAGCATTTT.

The V gene is TRBV19, the J gene TRBJ1-2; TRBD1 matches 9 bases. This CDR3 has 15 residues. CDR1 is LNHDA, CDR2 SQIVND, per germline (reference sequence). Trimming removed 10 bases from V and 1 base from J; junction bases left unmatched: 10. CDR3 protein: CATTDRGPLNYGYTF. In DNA form, the CDR3 reads TGTGCCACCACGGACAGGGGTCCACTTAACTATGGCTACACCTTC.

The rearrangement links TRBV6-5 to TRBJ2-5; 7 nucleotides match TRBD1. CDR3 size: 14 residues. V was pared by 2 bases and J by 3 bases, with 3 bases of the junction left unmatched. Germline CDR1 is MNHEY and CDR2 is SVGAGI. The CDR3 loop is CASSYGDREETQYF. The CDR3 DNA sequence: TGTGCCAGCAGTTACGGGGACAGAGAAGAGACCCAGTACTTC.

V and J are TRBV5-1 and TRBJ2-2, with D possibly being TRBD2 (5 bases). Germline CDR1 SGHRS, CDR2 YFSETQ. The CDR3 spans 15 residues. V was cut by 4 bases and J by 3 bases, with 13 bases left in between. DNA for the CDR3: TGCGCCAGCAGCCAGGTTTTGGGAGACACCGGGGAGCTGTTTTTT. Its protein product is CASSQVLGDTGELFF. The full variable domain, in which reference TRBV5-1 and TRBJ2-2 provide the parts outside the CDR3, is KAGVTQTPRYLIKTRGQQVTLSCSPISGHRSVSWYQQTPGQGLQFLFEYFSETQRNKGNFPGRFSGRQFSNSRSEMNVSTLELGDSALYLCASSQVLGDTGELFFGEGSRLTVL.